Below are 15 T cell receptor beta chains sequenced from a single sample in a study of T-cell reconstitution after alpha-beta-depleted transplantation in children. Unique molecular identifiers were used to barcode this TCRbeta library. TCRdb reprocessed the PCR reads with MiXCR, giving one entry per CDR3 protein. The repertoire consists of around 490,000 distinct CDR3 sequences, with 10% to 12% occurring once and the leading ten covering 13% to 15%. Sequenced material: PBMCs, mostly from graft donor cells, taken 180 days after TCRalphabeta/CD19-depleted stem cell transplant. The source of these receptors is a female patient between 2 and 15 years old who had a stem cell transplant for aplastic anemia, so the T cells may come from the graft donor.

The chain has TRBV12-3 or TRBV12-4 and TRBJ2-5; D might be TRBD2 (6 bases). V lost 6 bases and J 3 bases, leaving 20 bases between the germline ends. The CDR3 runs to 16 residues. As DNA, the CDR3 is TGTGCCAGCAGCCTGTGGCCCTCGCGGGATAAAGAGACCCAGTACTTC. Translating it yields CASSLWPSRDKETQYF.

The chain recombines TRBV4-3 with TRBJ2-1; the match to TRBD2 covers 14 bases. Germline CDR1 reads LGHNA; CDR2 reads YSLEER. V lost 0 bases and J lost 1; bases outside the gene matches: 8. This CDR3 is built from 20 residues. The CDR3 spells CASSQEGGTSGSWSYNEQFF. The CDR3 nucleotides are TGCGCCAGCAGCCAAGAAGGTGGGACTAGCGGGAGTTGGTCCTACAATGAGCAGTTCTTC.

This clonotype was detected ten times or more. The chain recombines TRBV5-1 with TRBJ2-5; unclear D gene. Germline loops: CDR1 SGHRS, CDR2 YFSETQ. Trimming stripped 4 bases from V and 5 bases from J, with 12 bases between. This CDR3 comprises 13 residues. The CDR3 protein is CASSGSLKETQYF. The CDR3 coding sequence is TGCGCCAGCAGCGGGTCCCTCAAGGAGACCCAGTACTTC.

V usage is TRBV20-1 and J usage is TRBJ2-1, with 9 bases that match TRBD2. V shed 8 bases and J 0 bases; nucleotides not matched to a gene: 8. Germline CDR1 reads DFQATT; CDR2 reads SNEGSKA (reference sequence). The CDR3 sequence is 15 residues long. The CDR3 sequence is CSIAGVFSSYNEQFF. In DNA form, the CDR3 reads TGCAGTATAGCGGGAGTTTTTAGCTCCTACAATGAGCAGTTCTTC.

The sample holds many counts of this clonotype. The chain carries TRBV4-2 and TRBJ2-1; perhaps TRBD2 as D (6 bases). With 0 bases removed from V and 9 bases from J, the gap between germline ends came to 15 bases. This CDR3 contains 15 residues. Germline loops: CDR1 LGHNA, CDR2 YNFKEQ. For the CDR3, the DNA is TGTGCCAGCAGCCAAGATCGGAGACTAGAAGGTGAGCAGTTCTTC. This codes for CASSQDRRLEGEQFF.

This chain's CDR3 is CSARDRQRVRREQFF. In DNA, the CDR3 is TGCAGTGCTAGAGATCGCCAGCGGGTCCGGCGGGAGCAGTTCTTC. The chain links TRBV20-1 to TRBJ2-1, with a weak D call TRBD2 (6 bases). The CDR3 covers 15 residues. Germline values: CDR1 DFQATT, CDR2 SNEGSKA (reference sequence). V lost 0 bases and J 10 bases, leaving 19 bases between the germline ends.

CDR3: CASSAQLDRDYGYTF. CDR3 sequence (DNA): TGTGCCAGCAGCGCCCAGCTGGACAGGGACTATGGCTACACCTTC. This chain uses TRBV9 with TRBJ1-2, with 8 bases lining up with TRBD1. The CDR3 spans 15 residues. The germline gives CDR1 SGDLS, CDR2 YYNGEE. V dropped 3 bases and J dropped 3; count of bases not matched to a gene: 7.

This clonotype appeared a single time. The CDR3 DNA reads as TGTGCCAGCAGTTTAGTGGGGGTGGTTGAGCAGTTCTTC. Its translation is CASSLVGVVEQFF. The chain joins TRBV12-3 or TRBV12-4 to TRBJ2-1; TRBD1 or TRBD2 may be the D gene (5 bases each). This CDR3 region has 13 residues. V was pared by 1 base and J by 9 bases, with 10 bases between.

This rearrangement joins TRBV27 to TRBJ1-5; D call uncertain. The CDR3 is 16 residues long. Trimming removed 5 bases from V and 5 bases from J, with 19 bases in between. The V gene's germline CDR1 is MNHEY and CDR2 SMNVEV (reference sequence). For the CDR3, the DNA is TGTGCCAGCAGTGCTCTGGACTCGAGGGTTCATCAGCCCCAGCATTTT. It specifies CASSALDSRVHQPQHF.

The chain links TRBV28 to TRBJ2-6; D ambiguous. In germline, CDR1 is MDHEN, CDR2 SYDVKM. This CDR3 is 18 amino acids long. The germline V and J ends were trimmed by 0 bases and 1 base, with 13 bases remaining between them. CDR3 sequence: CASSLWGRTESGANVLTF. CDR3 coding DNA: TGTGCCAGCAGTTTATGGGGCAGAACCGAATCTGGGGCCAACGTCCTGACTTTC.

Concerning this clonotype: It may be a read error: a sequence one base away is much more abundant. This rearrangement joins TRBV20-1 to TRBJ2-2; D gene uncertain. Trimming left V 0 bases short and J 0 bases short, with 11 bases between. From germline, CDR1 is DFQATT and CDR2 SNEGSKA (reference sequence). This CDR3 contains 16 residues. In nucleotides, the CDR3 is TGCAGTGCTAGAGATCGGAATACCTCGAACACCGGGGAGCTGTTTTTT. Residues: CSARDRNTSNTGELFF.

This clonotype has just a few counts. The rearrangement uses TRBV18 and TRBJ1-2; 7 bases match TRBD1. The junction had 4 bases not matched to a gene; V was cut back by 5 bases and J by 4 bases. The CDR3 runs 13 residues. The germline V gene has CDR1 KGHSH and CDR2 LQKENI. The CDR3 reads CASSWTGPYGYTF. The CDR3 region has the DNA TGTGCCAGCTCATGGACAGGACCCTATGGCTACACCTTC.

This chain joins TRBV12-3 or TRBV12-4 and TRBJ2-7; the match to TRBD1 covers 10 bases. V lost 5 bases and J lost 6; bases outside the gene matches: 4. The CDR3 is made up of 13 amino acids. CDR3 sequence reads: CASSPGQGLEQYV. The CDR3 DNA sequence: TGTGCCAGCAGTCCGGGACAGGGGCTCGAGCAGTACGTC.

The chain combines TRBV28 with TRBJ2-3; tentatively, D is TRBD2 (5 bases). The germline V and J ends were trimmed by 7 bases and 4 bases, with 27 bases remaining between them. This CDR3 has 18 residues. Germline CDR1 is MDHEN and CDR2 is SYDVKM. CDR3 sequence reads: CASTLWVGISGLSDTQYF. The CDR3 nucleotides read TGTGCCAGCACCCTTTGGGTCGGGATTAGTGGTTTGTCAGATACGCAGTATTTT. The full variable domain, rest sourced from reference TRBV28 and TRBJ2-3, is DVKVTQSSRYLVKRTGEKVFLECVQDMDHENMFWYRQDPGLGLRLIYFSYDVKMKEKGDIPEGYSVSREKKERFSLILESASTNQTSMYLCASTLWVGISGLSDTQYFGPGTRLTVL.

The sample holds many counts of this clonotype. The rearrangement joins TRBV12-3 or TRBV12-4 to TRBJ2-2, with 9 positions matching TRBD2. V dropped 0 bases and J dropped 2; count of bases not matched to a gene: 7. CDR3 length equals 18 residues. The CDR3 reads CASSLANGLAGNTGELFF. The CDR3 nucleotides are TGTGCCAGCAGTTTAGCGAATGGGCTAGCGGGAAACACCGGGGAGCTGTTTTTT.